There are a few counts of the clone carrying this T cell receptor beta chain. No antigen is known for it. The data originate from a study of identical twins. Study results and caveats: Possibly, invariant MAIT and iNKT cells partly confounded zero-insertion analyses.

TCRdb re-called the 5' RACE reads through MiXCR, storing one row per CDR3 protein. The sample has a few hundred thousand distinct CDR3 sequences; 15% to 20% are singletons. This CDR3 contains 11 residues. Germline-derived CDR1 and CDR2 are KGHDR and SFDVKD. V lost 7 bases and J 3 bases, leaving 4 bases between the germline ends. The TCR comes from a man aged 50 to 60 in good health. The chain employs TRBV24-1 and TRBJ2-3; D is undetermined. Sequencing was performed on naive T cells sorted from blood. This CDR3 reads CATSATDTQYF. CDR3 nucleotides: TGTGCCACCAGCGCAACAGATACGCAGTATTTT.